This paragraph reports one TCR beta chain. The data originate from a study of T cell changes during pregnancy in multiple sclerosis. V shed 6 bases and J shed 4 bases, with 15 bases lying between them. The CDR3 runs to 14 residues. Looked up from germline, CDR1 is LNHDA and CDR2 is SQIVND (reference sequence). Method: immunoSEQ multiplex PCR; TCRdb's copy keeps in-frame clones and lacks some. The data contain about 64,000 clones, roughly 90% of them singletons. This rearrangement joins TRBV19 to TRBJ1-2; a possible D gene is TRBD1 (5 bases). The clonotype originates from a female donor with multiple sclerosis, enrolled in a pregnancy study. The sample in question was peripheral blood, obtained in the second trimester of pregnancy. The CDR3 DNA reads as TGTGCCAGTAGCTTCGGGGGTGGTTCCTATGGCTACACCTTC. Its protein product is CASSFGGGSYGYTF.